Listed below are T cell receptor beta chains from one sample, sequenced in a study of CD4+ T cells in melanoma. Generated by immunoSEQ multiplex PCR, the TCRdb table keeps only in-frame clones and is missing some. The repertoire consists of roughly 12,000 clones, with over 60% occurring once and the leading ten covering around 9.7%. Sequencing used cells from a culture (not recorded whether cultured in vitro). These receptors were obtained from a human donor with melanoma. CDR3s leave out the opening cysteine and the closing phenylalanine or tryptophan. The order of the fields is V gene, CDR3 protein.

v_call: TRBV6-6
cdr3_aa: AGGGSSYNEQF

v_call: TRBV29-1
cdr3_aa: SVLLRGGGLLNIQY

v_call: TRBV27
cdr3_aa: ASKGGGTTDTQY

v_call: TRBV18
cdr3_aa: ASSLSQGSEQF

v_call: TRBV19
cdr3_aa: ASSRGQGIIEAF

v_call: TRBV6-6
cdr3_aa: ATRSEGGTDTQY

v_call: TRBV5-1
cdr3_aa: ASSLQNSEDEQY

v_call: TRBV7-3
cdr3_aa: ASSPGSGATGELF

v_call: TRBV5-6
cdr3_aa: ASSLRRTGTDTQY

v_call: TRBV27
cdr3_aa: ASSSLAGSPGYT

v_call: TRBV2
cdr3_aa: ASSEGGADTQY

v_call: TRBV5-4
cdr3_aa: ASSLEQGSGANVLT

v_call: TRBV2
cdr3_aa: ASSDLGQGSGNTIY

v_call: TRBV5-1
cdr3_aa: ASSPSDILSGNTIY

v_call: TRBV7-6
cdr3_aa: ASSSGPNYEQY

v_call: TRBV7-2
cdr3_aa: ASSVDREGTQY

v_call: TRBV27
cdr3_aa: ASSLLGRGLNYGYT

v_call: TRBV6-1
cdr3_aa: ASSSGTLSYT

v_call: TRBV18
cdr3_aa: ASSEQGTEAF

v_call: TRBV7-9
cdr3_aa: ASSRTGGPYNEQF

v_call: TRBV10-2
cdr3_aa: ASSWDSNEKLF

v_call: TRBV19
cdr3_aa: ASSMDRNYNEQF

v_call: TRBV10-3
cdr3_aa: AISESPSGGLKNIQY

v_call: TRBV5-1
cdr3_aa: ASSLGRTSLNIQY

v_call: TRBV5-3
cdr3_aa: ARSSQTDRYISGNTIY

v_call: TRBV29-1
cdr3_aa: SARTQNNEQF

v_call: TRBV9
cdr3_aa: ASSTQFKGADYGYT